What follows are 18 T cell receptor beta chains derived from one specimen sequenced in a study of OX40 agonist ivuxolimab in advanced cancers. Method: immunoSEQ multiplex PCR; TCRdb's copy keeps in-frame clones and lacks some. The data hold over 85,000 clones, with 80% to 90% observed a single time. The sequencing used CD4+ or CD8+ T cells sorted from blood, collected in a trial of the OX40 agonist ivuxolimab. Receptor source: an adult with an advanced solid tumor such as melanoma, head and neck, liver or kidney cancer.

Details on this clone: A read error may be the cause here, since a much bigger clone is one base away. The rearrangement joins TRBV5-8 to TRBJ1-6; D might be TRBD1 (6 bases). The germline V gene encodes CDR1 SGHTS and CDR2 YDEGEE. Trimming shortened V by 4 bases and J by 7 bases, and 18 bases separated the two germline ends. The CDR3 consists of 16 residues. CDR3 region: CASSHPLRGQNSPLHF. For the CDR3, the DNA is TGTGCCAGCAGCCATCCTCTACGGGGGCAGAATTCACCCCTCCACTTT.

The gene calls are TRBV21-1 and TRBJ1-3. TRBV21-1 is annotated as a pseudogene. The CDR3 has 13 residues. CDR3 bases: TGTGCCAGCAGCGTCCCTTATGGAAACACCATATATTTT. Translated: CASSVPYGNTIYF.

The gene calls are TRBV10-3 and TRBJ2-2; 12 positions agree with TRBD2. J gave up 5 bases and V 8 bases, and 15 bases lay outside the gene matches. Germline V lookup: CDR1 ENHRY, CDR2 SYGVKD. The CDR3 length is 18 residues. The CDR3, as DNA: TGTGCCATCCCAAGTGGTCGGACTAGCGGGGCGAGGACCGGGGAGCTGTTTTTT. This gives the protein CAIPSGRTSGARTGELFF.

V gene TRBV9 combines with J gene TRBJ2-2; D uncertain. The V gene's germline CDR1 is SGDLS and CDR2 YYNGEE. V lost 4 bases and J lost 5, with 9 bases in between. This CDR3 contains 13 residues. The CDR3 bases are TGTGCCAGCAGCCCCCACCTAACCGGGGAGCTGTTTTTT. This gives the protein CASSPHLTGELFF.

The chain uses TRBV30 and TRBJ2-6; no clear D gene. This CDR3 has 12 residues. CDR1 and CDR2 (germline): GTSNPN, SVGIG (reference sequence). V was pared by 2 bases and J by 4 bases, with 3 bases between. CDR3 nucleotides: TGTGCCTGGAGTACCGGGGCCAACGTCCTGACTTTC. It specifies CAWSTGANVLTF.

In this sample, this clone turned up once. The CDR3 DNA reads TGTGCCAGCAGCAAAACAGGGGGAGGCAATCAGCCCCAGCATTTT. Amino acids: CASSKTGGGNQPQHF. The chain combines TRBV7-9 with TRBJ1-5; TRBD1 matches 8 bases. CDR1 SEHNR and CDR2 FQNEAQ come from the germline V gene (reference sequence). This CDR3 has 15 residues. J gave up 2 bases and V 5 bases, and 5 bases lay outside the gene matches.

This chain links TRBV16 with TRBJ1-2; TRBD1 matches at 9 bases. V lost 4 bases and J lost 6; bases outside the gene matches: 9. Germline V gene sequence: CDR1 KGHSY, CDR2 FQNENV. The CDR3 contains 15 residues. The chain's CDR3 is CASSLPGQGYNGYTF. The CDR3, as DNA: TGTGCCAGCAGCCTTCCGGGACAGGGATATAATGGCTACACCTTC.

This chain joins TRBV5-5 and TRBJ2-7; D not resolved. The CDR3 runs 13 residues. CDR1 is SGHKS, CDR2 YYEKEE, per germline (reference sequence). The germline V and J ends were trimmed by 4 bases and 7 bases, with 15 bases remaining between them. CDR3 loop: CASSRSTRWEQYV. The CDR3 DNA sequence: TGTGCCAGCAGCCGCTCGACCCGGTGGGAGCAGTACGTC.

The sample holds a few counts of this clone. The chain uses TRBV10-3 and TRBJ2-3; D may be TRBD2 (6 bases). Between the trimmed V and J ends, which lost 3 bases and 0 bases, there was a span of 10 bases. This CDR3 spans 15 amino acids. Germline CDR1 ENHRY, CDR2 SYGVKD. The CDR3 DNA follows: TGTGCCATCAGTGACGCGGGGCCTAGCACAGATACGCAGTATTTT. Protein: CAISDAGPSTDTQYF.

The chain recombines TRBV19 with TRBJ2-5, with D perhaps being TRBD1 or TRBD2 (6 bases each). Trimming pared 7 bases from V and 5 bases from J, leaving 20 bases between. Germline CDR1 reads LNHDA; CDR2 reads SQIVND (reference sequence). The length of the CDR3 is 15 residues. In DNA form, the CDR3 reads TGTGCCAGTAACAGGGAAGGGAGGCCGGGGGAGACCCAGTACTTC. Its protein product is CASNREGRPGETQYF. Full variable domain (rest looked up from reference TRBV19 and TRBJ2-5): DGGITQSPKYLFRKEGQNVTLSCEQNLNHDAMYWYRQDPGQGLRLIYYSQIVNDFQKGDIAEGYSVSREKKESFPLTVTSAQKNPTAFYLCASNREGRPGETQYFGPGTRLLVL.

This chain links TRBV29-1 with TRBJ2-5; D might be TRBD1 (6 bases). Germline V gene lookup returns CDR1 SQVTM and CDR2 ANQGSEA. This CDR3 is built from 12 residues. V was clipped by 8 bases and J by 1 base, with 11 bases between them. DNA of the CDR3: TGCAGCCAACAGGGTACCCAAGAGACCCAGTACTTC. Protein product: CSQQGTQETQYF. Combining the CDR3 with reference TRBV29-1 and TRBJ2-5 gives the whole variable domain SAVISQKPSRDICQRGTSLTIQCQVDSQVTMMFWYRQQPGQSLTLIATANQGSEATYESGFVIDKFPISRPNLTFSTLTVSNMSPEDSSIYLCSQQGTQETQYFGPGTRLLVL.

The chain's CDR3 is CASSPLVFQETQYF. The CDR3 DNA follows: TGTGCCAGCAGCCCTCTAGTGTTCCAAGAGACCCAGTACTTC. V usage is TRBV7-2 and J usage is TRBJ2-5, with D hard to call. Germline V lookup: CDR1 SGHTA, CDR2 FQGNSA. This CDR3 has 14 amino acids. The V and J ends lost 5 bases and 1 base respectively, with 11 bases between them.

The V gene is TRBV5-8, the J gene TRBJ1-5; D not certain. V lost 7 bases to trimming and J lost 6 bases, with 8 bases between them. Per germline, CDR1 SGHTS and CDR2 YDEGEE. The CDR3 has 11 residues. Here the CDR3 reads CASLSGQPQHF. CDR3 bases: TGTGCCAGCCTCTCGGGTCAGCCCCAGCATTTT.

The V gene is TRBV4-3, the J gene TRBJ1-2; perhaps TRBD1 as D (6 bases). With 4 bases removed from V and 7 bases from J, the gap between germline ends came to 19 bases. Germline CDR1 is LGHNA and CDR2 is YSLEER. This CDR3 spans 15 amino acids. For the CDR3, the DNA is TGCGCCAGCAGCCTCCGAAGGGGGGACACGCGTGGCTACACCTTC. It codes for CASSLRRGDTRGYTF.

The chain has TRBV25-1 and TRBJ1-1, with TRBD1 matching 12 bases. V shed 4 bases and J 6 bases; nucleotides not matched to a gene: 6. Germline V gene lookup returns CDR1 MGHDK and CDR2 SYGVNS. CDR3 size: 15 residues. The CDR3 nucleotides are TGTGCCAGCAGTGGGGGGGGACAGGGGGCTGCTGAAGCTTTCTTT. This encodes CASSGGGQGAAEAFF.

The V and J genes are TRBV18 and TRBJ2-5, with 10 nucleotides matching TRBD1. CDR1 KGHSH and CDR2 LQKENI come from the germline V gene. This CDR3 region has 16 residues. The trim removed 4 bases at V and 2 bases at J, leaving 7 bases unmatched. In nucleotides, the CDR3 is TGTGCCAGCTCACGAGGGACAGGGGCTCTACAAGAGACCCAGTACTTC. Translation gives CASSRGTGALQETQYF.

The chain carries TRBV7-2 and TRBJ1-1; no definite D call. CDR3 length: 14 residues. Germline V gene lookup returns CDR1 SGHTA and CDR2 FQGNSA. V was cut by 2 bases and J by 5 bases, with 12 bases left in between. The CDR3 loop reads CASSLRQVGTEAFF. CDR3 sequence (DNA): TGTGCCAGCAGCTTAAGACAAGTTGGGACTGAAGCTTTCTTT.

In its sample, this clone was seen a few times. Sequence at one end of the junction differs from germline and may be a read error. The chain has TRBV2 and TRBJ1-2, with D perhaps matching TRBD1 (6 bases). The germline CDR1 and CDR2 sequences are SNHLY and FYNNEI. This CDR3 region has 12 residues. CDR3 loop: CASSVDTGNPVF. The CDR3 nucleotides read TGTGCCAGCAGTGTGGATACAGGGAACCCTGTCTTC.